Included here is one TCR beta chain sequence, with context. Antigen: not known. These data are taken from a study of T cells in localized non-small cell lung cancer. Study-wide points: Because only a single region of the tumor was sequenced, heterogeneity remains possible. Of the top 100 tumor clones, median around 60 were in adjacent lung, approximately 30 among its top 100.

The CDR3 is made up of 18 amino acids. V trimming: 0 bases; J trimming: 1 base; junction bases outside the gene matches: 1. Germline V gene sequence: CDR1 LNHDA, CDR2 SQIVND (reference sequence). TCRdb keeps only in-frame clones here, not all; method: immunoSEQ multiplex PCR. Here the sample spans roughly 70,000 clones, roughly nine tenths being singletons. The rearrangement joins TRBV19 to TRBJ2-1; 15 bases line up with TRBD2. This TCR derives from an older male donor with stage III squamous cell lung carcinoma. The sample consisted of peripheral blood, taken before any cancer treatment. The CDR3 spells CASSIEGLAGGSYNEQFF. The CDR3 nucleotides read TGTGCCAGTAGTATAGAAGGACTAGCGGGGGGGTCCTACAATGAGCAGTTCTTC.